The entry below gives a single T cell receptor beta chain sequence along with its context. Seattle's cohort entered during active infection and was followed longitudinally. This record belongs to a study of blood T cell repertoires in COVID-19. Study context: The samples span acute and convalescent COVID-19 from the United States, Italy and Spain. Sources were T cells, B-cell-depleted T cells, or PBMCs; the material itself was cDNA or gDNA.

Germline trimming cut 2 bases from V and 4 bases from J; bases unmatched to any gene: 7. Germline V lookup: CDR1 LNHDA, CDR2 SQIVND (reference sequence). This CDR3 has 15 amino acids. Original handling: How many nucleated cells were present was estimated from reference gene primer amplification. Here immunoSEQ multiplex PCR was the method, and the copy in TCRdb shows in-frame clones only, minus some. V and J calls and clone size are copied from that table; D and trimming were computed from the DNA. Of under 300,000 clones in the sample, almost 90% were seen once. Sequenced: peripheral blood. This TCR was recovered from a woman aged 60-75 years with COVID-19, enrolled during active disease. The rearrangement uses TRBV19 and TRBJ2-5; the match to TRBD2 covers 7 bases. CDR3 loop: CASSINRGLVETQYF. The CDR3 nucleotides are TGTGCCAGTAGTATAAATCGAGGACTAGTAGAGACCCAGTACTTC.